This T cell receptor (beta chain) was obtained from a study of shared clonotypes between healthy human individuals (dated by TCRdb to 2018 to 2021). At the level of the whole study: The cohort comprised a couple of women and a few men aged 18 to 49 years. For each donor, three plates each were used for CD4 naive and CD4 memory, two plates were used for CD8 naive, and one plate was used for CD8 memory. To estimate repertoire size and how much clonotypes are shared between individuals, the study performed deep sequencing of blood TCR repertoires from a few healthy adults. Between about 0.8 and 9.5 billion PBMCs per donor were obtained by leukapheresis. Different laboratories and diverse techniques were used to prepare libraries and sequence TCR repertoires, to increase sequencing depth and limit assay-specific biases. Points the paper makes about the study in general: Compared with non-shared clonotypes, the clonotypes found in all four sorted-subset donors had higher generation probabilities. Sampling was restricted to blood, and TCR repertoires in tissue are likely to differ from TCR repertoires in blood. The small number of donors limited the genetic and exposure-history diversity represented. Sharing across a few donors was observed for approximately 4.6% of naive CD4, under 4% of naive CD8, 2% to 2.5% of memory CD4, and roughly 0.4% of memory CD8 clonotypes. Even with the large sequencing depth, rarefaction of the sorted-subset datasets indicated that sequencing was incomplete. Pairwise subsampling led to the expectation that sequencing depth would affect the degree of clonotype sharing among donors. Naive subsets generally had larger estimated clonotype richness than memory subsets.

TCR CDR3 regions were amplified from genomic DNA by multiplex PCR using the deep immunoSEQ assay. Extracted genomic DNA from each cell subset was spread evenly across all wells of several immunoSEQ 96-well plates, with each plate serving as a replicate. Each replicate PCR for sorted subsets received about 0.2 ug genomic DNA, equal to roughly 33,000 T cell genomes. The purified libraries were quantified using a Qubit 3.0 fluorometer, sized with a Bioanalyzer 2100, and then quantified again using the KAPA Library Quantification kit. Every immunoSEQ 96-well plate was sequenced on a dedicated single-read 150-cycle Illumina NextSeq 550 flow cell. The authors processed their data as follows. The immunoSEQ output contained only junctional sequences without quality scores, so filtering could not match that applied to full-length reads. To assign V/J genes and CDR3, sequences were annotated using PyIR, a Python wrapper for IgBLAST v1.9, with IMGT germline references. Any read was removed if the V/J assignment was weak (E-value above 1e-6), the CDR3 was missing, or the read contained stop codons, out-of-frame junctions, or ambiguous translated residues. V3J clonotypes were defined by identical inferred V gene, J gene, and CDR3 amino acid sequence. Percentage overlap between repertoires was computed as shared unique clonotypes divided by the size of the smaller repertoire. RTK rarefaction, the Chao1 estimator, and Recon v2.1 estimates of unobserved clonotypes were used to assess repertoire richness. OLGA was used to compute generation probabilities for all TCRbeta clonotypes that the gDNA method yielded from several donors. TCRdb retrieved this table from immuneACCESS and kept in-frame rearrangements only. Not all clones are present; in checked studies, unresolved V genes account for under half, and no reason is known for the remainder. The DNA was the basis for D and trimming; V, J and clone size are from that table. Across this sample there are some 2 million clones, with roughly 95% seen only once. The ten most abundant clones make up under 1.5% of the sample.

For the CD8 naive samples, CD45RO-negative cells were positively selected for CCR7, yielding a CD45RA+CCR7+ population from which TemRA cells were excluded. Donors were healthy HIV-negative adults with no recently reported acute infections or vaccinations. Only Caucasian adults living in Nashville, Tennessee, USA were represented among the donors. Blood was collected by leukapheresis, and PBMCs were isolated by Ficoll-Histopaque density gradient centrifugation and then cryopreserved in liquid nitrogen vapor phase. Analytical flow cytometry was used to check the purity and quantity of every magnetically sorted T cell population. Genomic DNA was isolated from each sorted fraction and quantified by UV absorbance on a Nanodrop 2000c. CDR1 is given as SGDLS and CDR2 as YYNGEE, both from the germline V gene. Trimmed from V: 0 bases; trimmed from J: 5 bases; junction bases lacking a gene match: 12. The CDR3 numbers 17 residues from cysteine through phenylalanine. Kept here is only the CDR3 DNA, which spans 51 bases and is read in frame from base 1.

A remark on this clone: Its antigen remains undetermined. Per-base quality was not reported, and no clone a single base away is much larger than it.

Here the chain combines TRBV9 and TRBJ1-2, and TRBD1 matches 8 of the central bases. What was sequenced was naive CD8+ T cells sorted from blood. This specimen's cell subset or site label, interpreted: CD45RA+CCR7+. The clonotype was recovered from a man aged 18 to 35 in good health. The CDR3 region reads CASSVAAEGTGFYGYTF. The nucleotide sequence reads TGTGCCAGCAGCGTAGCAGCGGAGGGGACAGGTTTTTATGGCTACACCTTC.